The next 8 T cell receptor beta chains were all read from a single sample in a study of regulatory T cells in long-lasting Graves disease. Arm-PCR of CDR3 regions and iRepertoire HTBI primers were used to build TCR beta libraries. TCRdb called the multiplex PCR reads again in MiXCR, with one record for every CDR3 protein. This sample has a few hundred thousand distinct CDR3 sequences; around 15% occur once, and the top ten carry around 20%. The time point: newly diagnosed GD, antithyroid drugs for less than 3 months. PBMCs were the source of the RNA used for TCR sequencing. The data were also submitted as part of a second study, on T cells in Graves' hyperthyroidism and ophthalmopathy.

The material sequenced was peripheral blood mononuclear cells (PBMCs), taken at new diagnosis, from a patient treated with antithyroid drugs. These TCRs come from a woman younger than 30 with Graves disease.

This clonotype has ten or more counts. CDR3 sequence: CASSYGAPDTQYF. CDR3 in DNA: TGTGCCAGCAGCTACGGAGCGCCAGATACGCAGTATTTT. The chain couples TRBV11-1 to TRBJ2-3; D not resolved. The germline V and J ends were trimmed by 4 bases and 4 bases, with 9 bases remaining between them. This CDR3 has 13 residues. Looked up from germline, CDR1 is SGHAT and CDR2 is FQDESV (reference sequence).

This clonotype was seen many times. The genes are TRBV20-1 and TRBJ1-2; D is unresolved. CDR1 DFQATT and CDR2 SNEGSKA come from the germline V gene (reference sequence). V gave up 0 bases and J gave up 3 bases, with 14 bases separating them. The CDR3 spans 15 residues. The CDR3 bases are TGCAGTGCTAGAGAGGAAGGTTTCGACTACTATGGCTACACCTTC. It encodes CSAREEGFDYYGYTF.

In the case of this clonotype: A read error may explain this, as a much larger clone is one base away. V is TRBV12-3 or TRBV12-4 and J is TRBJ2-2, with 9 bases lining up with TRBD1. The CDR3 runs 15 residues. Trimming removed 5 bases from V and 5 bases from J; junction bases left unmatched: 6. The CDR3 nucleotides read TGTGCCAGCAGTCTCGGGGGACAGGGAACCGGGGAGCTGTTTTTT. It codes for CASSLGGQGTGELFF.

In its sample, this clonotype was seen many times. The chain is built from TRBV18 and TRBJ1-1; D gene unclear. The V gene's germline CDR1 is KGHSH and CDR2 LQKENI. The CDR3 has 15 amino acids. The V end lost 2 bases, the J end lost 7 bases, and 17 bases lay between the germline ends. CDR3 in DNA: TGTGCCAGCTCACCAGGCGACACTGTACCTCGTGAAGCTTTCTTT. This translates into CASSPGDTVPREAFF.

This clonotype was observed at least ten times. The CDR3 sequence is CASATGSSYNEQFF. The DNA for the CDR3 is TGTGCCAGCGCGACAGGGAGCTCCTACAATGAGCAGTTCTTC. The chain carries TRBV7-8 and TRBJ2-1; TRBD1 aligns across 7 bases. The CDR3 contains 14 residues. J gave up 0 bases and V 8 bases, and 4 bases lay outside the gene matches. Germline CDR1 and CDR2: SGHVS and FQNEAQ.

In this sample, this clonotype turned up many times. The chain joins TRBV7-8 to TRBJ1-5, with D possibly being TRBD1 (6 bases). The CDR3 spans 15 residues. Germline values: CDR1 SGHVS, CDR2 FQNEAQ. The ends were cut back, 1 base at V and 1 base at J, with 8 bases in the middle. The CDR3 nucleotides read TGTGCCAGCAGCTTAGGCAGGGGAAGCAATCAGCCCCAGCATTTT. Protein: CASSLGRGSNQPQHF.

The sample holds many counts of this clonotype. CDR3 DNA: TGTGCCAGCAGCGCGGGGGGTGGCTACAATGAGCAGTTCTTC. Translation: CASSAGGGYNEQFF. The chain recombines TRBV7-9 with TRBJ2-1; 8 positions match TRBD2. Germline lookup yields CDR1 SEHNR and CDR2 FQNEAQ (reference sequence). V shed 5 bases and J 3 bases; nucleotides not matched to a gene: 3. This CDR3 spans 14 amino acids.

Many counts were recorded for this clonotype. V is TRBV5-1 and J is TRBJ2-5, with 9 bases identical to TRBD2. The CDR3 runs 14 residues. The germline gives CDR1 SGHRS, CDR2 YFSETQ. Trimming at V came to 0 bases and at J to 6 bases, leaving 3 bases not matched to a gene. The CDR3 region has the DNA TGCGCCAGCAGCTTGGAGCGGGAGGTTAAGACCCAGTACTTC. Translating it yields CASSLEREVKTQYF.